One T cell receptor (beta chain) is described in this entry. The sample is drawn from a study of blood T cells in healthy people across ages. Per the germline V gene, CDR1 is SQVTM and CDR2 is ANQGSEA. The CDR3 runs 12 residues. V was shortened by 7 bases and J by 6 bases, with 15 bases between the two germline ends. A J-beta primer mix and a sample-barcoded 5' primer were used in a second PCR of roughly 6 to 11 cycles. CDR3-containing paired-end reads numbered at least 2.5 million in each sample. TCRdb analysed the 5' RACE reads with MiXCR anew, one entry per CDR3 protein. This sample has some 700,000 distinct CDR3 sequences, with 22% found just once. Isolated per sample were at least 6 million PBMCs.

This chain uses TRBV29-1 with TRBJ1-2, with D maybe TRBD1 (6 bases). The source is a man in his sixties or seventies in good health. Sequenced material: blood. CDR3 sequence (DNA): TGCAGCGCCTCAGGGGCAGACGATGGCTACACCTTC. Protein sequence: CSASGADDGYTF. Full variable domain (rest looked up from reference TRBV29-1 and TRBJ1-2): SAVISQKPSRDICQRGTSLTIQCQVDSQVTMMFWYRQQPGQSLTLIATANQGSEATYESGFVIDKFPISRPNLTFSTLTVSNMSPEDSSIYLCSASGADDGYTFGSGTRLTVV.